The clone carrying this T cell receptor beta chain was counted once. Stated treatment: oral pan-JAK inhibitor, 5-10 mg twice daily. The CDR3 is 15 residues long. Per germline, CDR1 SGHNT and CDR2 YYREEE (reference sequence). V lost 4 bases and J lost 2, with 16 bases in between. This sample is part of a study of CD8+ T cells in alopecia areata. Sequencing relied on a cDNA template that was reverse transcribed from extracted RNA. Clones were read by immunoSEQ multiplex PCR, and TCRdb kept only the in-frame ones, dropping some. This sample has about 200,000 clones; 58% occur once, and the top ten carry about 5%.

The specimen was CD4+ T cells sorted from blood, collected at week 24, from a patient treated with tofacitinib. V gene TRBV5-4 combines with J gene TRBJ2-7, with D possibly called TRBD1 or TRBD2 (5 bases each). The sequence derives from a human donor with alopecia areata. CDR3 sequence (DNA): TGTGCCAGCAGCGTTGCCGGGACCGCGGCCTACGAGCAGTACTTC. Translating gives CASSVAGTAAYEQYF.